The TCR beta chain under discussion was sequenced for a study of blood T cell repertoires in COVID-19. Study overall: T cells, B-cell-depleted T cells, or PBMCs supplied cDNA or gDNA.

In the original processing: The assay estimated nucleated cells by amplifying reference gene primers. Profiled with immunoSEQ multiplex PCR; TCRdb holds only in-frame clones, not every one. That table is the source of V, J and clone size, and D and trimming were worked out from the DNA. The sample shows over 250,000 clones, over 75% of them seen only once. Sequencing was done on a sample of peripheral blood. This clonotype originated in a human donor in a cohort sampled during active COVID-19.

The DNA for the CDR3 is TGTGCCAGCAGTTACTTGGGCGGGGTTGACTACACCTTC. Its protein is CASSYLGGVDYTF. The chain is built from TRBV6-5 and TRBJ1-2, with D uncertain. The CDR3 is 13 amino acids. Trimming stripped 1 base from V and 10 bases from J, with 13 bases between. Germline CDR1 MNHEY, CDR2 SVGAGI.